These 29 T cell receptor beta chains share one sample of origin, sequenced in a study of cytomegalovirus exposure and HLA in healthy donors. The method was immunoSEQ multiplex PCR; TCRdb's version includes in-frame clones alone and lacks a portion of them. Altogether more than 95,000 clones are present, under 90% being singletons, with the ten largest covering 2% to 2.5%. What was sequenced was PBMCs. All receptors derive from a woman aged 18 to 35 in good health and CMV-seronegative.

This rearrangement joins TRBV4-1 to TRBJ1-2; TRBD1 is a possible D gene (5 bases). The ends were cut back, 0 bases at V and 1 base at J, with 24 bases in the middle. This CDR3 is 20 amino acids long. Germline CDR1 is MGHRA and CDR2 is YSYEKL. In DNA form, the CDR3 reads TGCGCCAGCAGCCAAGATAAGCCCCAGCGAGGCAGGGCGTATAACTATGGCTACACCTTC. As protein: CASSQDKPQRGRAYNYGYTF.

The chain couples TRBV10-2 to TRBJ2-1, with 8 bases fitting TRBD2. Losses at the gene ends were 3 bases for V and 2 bases for J; bases not matched to a gene: 9. This CDR3 is 17 amino acids long. Germline V gene sequence: CDR1 WSHSY, CDR2 SAAADI. In DNA, the CDR3 is TGCGCCAGCAGTGATGTTTTTGGGACTAGACCCTACAATGAGCAGTTCTTC. Protein product: CASSDVFGTRPYNEQFF.

This clone was counted a single time. The chain uses TRBV5-1 and TRBJ2-7, with 10 bases matching TRBD1. This CDR3 is built from 14 residues. Germline CDR1 and CDR2: SGHRS and YFSETQ. J gave up 3 bases and V 3 bases, and 3 bases lay outside the gene matches. CDR3 DNA sequence: TGCGCCAGCAGCTACGACAGGGGGCTCTACGAGCAGTACTTC. This sequence encodes CASSYDRGLYEQYF.

This chain's CDR3 is CATLGRGRNTEAFF. The CDR3 nucleotides are TGTGCCACCCTAGGTAGGGGGAGAAACACTGAAGCTTTCTTT. V gene TRBV15 combines with J gene TRBJ1-1; TRBD1 is a possible D gene (6 bases). The CDR3 runs to 14 residues. V lost 8 bases and J 2 bases, leaving 15 bases between the germline ends. Looked up from germline, CDR1 is LNHNV and CDR2 is YYDKDF (reference sequence).

The V and J genes are TRBV19 and TRBJ2-3, with TRBD2 matching 9 bases. The CDR3 loop spans 15 amino acids. CDR1 is LNHDA and CDR2 is SQIVND in the germline V gene (reference sequence). V lost 5 bases and J lost 2; bases outside the gene matches: 5. The CDR3 DNA is TGTGCCAGTAGTGGACTAGCGAGATACACAGATACGCAGTATTTT. It specifies CASSGLARYTDTQYF.

J is TRBJ2-2 and V is TRBV13; 10 bases match TRBD2. V was pared by 5 bases and J by 2 bases, with 5 bases of the junction left unmatched. The germline V gene encodes CDR1 PRHDT and CDR2 FYEKMQ (reference sequence). This CDR3 has 16 amino acids. The CDR3 DNA is TGTGCCAGCAGCCTACGGACTAGCGGTAACACCGGGGAGCTGTTTTTT. It translates to CASSLRTSGNTGELFF.

V usage is TRBV25-1 and J usage is TRBJ2-6; D unresolved. Trimming removed 6 bases at V and 2 bases at J, with 17 bases between. The CDR3 loop spans 17 amino acids. Germline assignment: CDR1 MGHDK and CDR2 SYGVNS. CDR3 nucleotides: TGTGCCAGCAGCCACGGTCAACTCGCGACTGGGGCCAACGTCCTGACTTTC. Its protein product is CASSHGQLATGANVLTF.

The rearrangement uses TRBV15 and TRBJ1-3, with a tentative D call TRBD1 (6 bases). Trimming removed 0 bases at V and 10 bases at J, with 10 bases between. Germline CDR1 and CDR2: LNHNV and YYDKDF (reference sequence). This CDR3 region has 13 residues. CDR3 residues: CATSREGGGTIYF. The CDR3, as DNA: TGTGCCACCAGCAGAGAAGGGGGAGGGACCATATATTTT.

The genes are TRBV4-2 and TRBJ2-7; 7 bases are a match to TRBD2. Losses at the gene ends were 0 bases for V and 0 bases for J; bases not matched to a gene: 8. Germline V CDR1 and CDR2: LGHNA, YNFKEQ. The CDR3 contains 17 residues. The CDR3 sequence: CASSQDSEASGSYEQYF. In nucleotides, the CDR3 is TGTGCCAGCAGCCAAGATAGTGAGGCTAGCGGCTCCTACGAGCAGTACTTC.

The CDR3, as DNA: TGTGCCAGTCTGTGGGGGGTAAACGAGGTCACCTTC. Its protein product is CASLWGVNEVTF. This rearrangement joins TRBV19 to TRBJ1-2; TRBD1 is a possible D gene (5 bases). The CDR3 extends over 12 amino acids. Germline CDR1 reads LNHDA; CDR2 reads SQIVND (reference sequence). Trimming shortened V by 8 bases and J by 13 bases, and 20 bases separated the two germline ends.

The chain is built from TRBV19 and TRBJ1-1; D remains unclear. Germline-derived CDR1 and CDR2 are LNHDA and SQIVND (reference sequence). V was pared by 1 base and J by 4 bases, with 16 bases between. The CDR3 is 16 residues long. CDR3 residues: CASSIGWGGFGTEAFF. CDR3 in DNA: TGTGCCAGTAGTATAGGATGGGGAGGATTCGGCACTGAAGCTTTCTTT. Drawing the rest from reference TRBV19 and TRBJ1-1, the complete variable domain is DGGITQSPKYLFRKEGQNVTLSCEQNLNHDAMYWYRQDPGQGLRLIYYSQIVNDFQKGDIAEGYSVSREKKESFPLTVTSAQKNPTAFYLCASSIGWGGFGTEAFFGQGTRLTVV.

The V and J genes are TRBV11-2 and TRBJ2-3; 11 nucleotides line up with TRBD2. This CDR3 comprises 13 residues. V lost 4 bases to trimming and J lost 14 bases; unmatched junction nucleotides: 8. The germline V gene encodes CDR1 SGHAT and CDR2 FQNNGV. The CDR3 here is CASSSRLAGPGYF. CDR3 in DNA: TGTGCCAGCAGCTCACGACTAGCGGGGCCAGGGTATTTT.

This chain joins TRBV5-8 and TRBJ2-7; TRBD2 aligns across 9 bases. This CDR3 has 15 amino acids. CDR1 is SGHTS and CDR2 is YDEGEE in the germline V gene. Losses at the gene ends were 4 bases for V and 0 bases for J; bases not matched to a gene: 5. As DNA, the CDR3 is TGTGCCAGCAGCAGGCGCGGGAGGGACTCCTACGAGCAGTACTTC. Translation: CASSRRGRDSYEQYF.

The V call is TRBV2, the J call TRBJ2-1; TRBD2 agrees at 8 bases. Germline lookup yields CDR1 SNHLY and CDR2 FYNNEI. CDR3 length equals 17 residues. V shed 4 bases, J shed 1 base, and the junction held 9 bases outside the gene matches. CDR3 sequence: CASSVEAGGGSYNEQFF. For the CDR3, the DNA is TGTGCCAGCAGTGTAGAGGCGGGAGGTGGGTCCTACAATGAGCAGTTCTTC. Drawing the rest from reference TRBV2 and TRBJ2-1, the complete variable domain is EPEVTQTPSHQVTQMGQEVILRCVPISNHLYFYWYRQILGQKVEFLVSFYNNEISEKSEIFDDQFSVERPDGSNFTLKIRSTKLEDSAMYFCASSVEAGGGSYNEQFFGPGTRLTVL.

The sample holds a few counts of this clone. The J gene is TRBJ2-7, the V gene TRBV4-1; 8 nucleotides match TRBD1. Germline V lookup: CDR1 MGHRA, CDR2 YSYEKL. Trimming removed 4 bases from V and 6 bases from J; junction bases left unmatched: 8. The CDR3 runs 14 residues. The CDR3 bases are TGCGCCAGCAGCCCAGGGACAGGCGACCCCGAGCAGTACTTC. Translation: CASSPGTGDPEQYF.

The V gene is TRBV29-1, the J gene TRBJ2-5, with TRBD1 matching over 10 bases. This CDR3 is 12 amino acids long. CDR1 and CDR2 from the germline V gene are SQVTM and ANQGSEA. Germline trimming cut 6 bases from V and 5 bases from J; bases unmatched to any gene: 3. DNA of the CDR3: TGCAGCGTGGACAGGGGGACGGAGACCCAGTACTTC. It yields the protein CSVDRGTETQYF. The entire variable domain, with the rest obtained from reference TRBV29-1 and TRBJ2-5, is as follows: SAVISQKPSRDICQRGTSLTIQCQVDSQVTMMFWYRQQPGQSLTLIATANQGSEATYESGFVIDKFPISRPNLTFSTLTVSNMSPEDSSIYLCSVDRGTETQYFGPGTRLLVL.

The chain employs TRBV9 and TRBJ2-2; D is ambiguous. CDR1 and CDR2 from the germline V gene are SGDLS and YYNGEE. With 3 bases removed from V and 4 bases from J, the gap between germline ends came to 13 bases. This CDR3 region has 15 residues. The CDR3: CASSARSLTTGELFF. CDR3 in DNA: TGTGCCAGCAGCGCCCGGAGCCTAACCACCGGGGAGCTGTTTTTT.

The V call is TRBV28, the J call TRBJ1-5; TRBD1 might be the D (5 bases). The CDR3 length is 14 residues. The germline V and J ends were trimmed by 5 bases and 0 bases, with 8 bases remaining between them. CDR1 MDHEN and CDR2 SYDVKM come from the germline V gene. This CDR3 is CASSPTVSNQPQHF. The DNA for the CDR3 is TGTGCCAGCAGTCCGACAGTTAGCAATCAGCCCCAGCATTTT.

The gene calls are TRBV4-1 and TRBJ2-1; D unclear. Deletions cut 1 base from V and 8 bases from J, with 21 bases between. This CDR3 region has 17 residues. Germline CDR1 is MGHRA and CDR2 is YSYEKL. The CDR3 region is CASSQGFLDKKVDEQFF. In DNA form, the CDR3 reads TGCGCCAGCAGCCAAGGTTTTCTAGATAAGAAGGTCGATGAGCAGTTCTTC.

The genes are TRBV18 and TRBJ2-7; TRBD1 aligns across 9 bases. Per germline, CDR1 KGHSH and CDR2 LQKENI. V trimming: 1 base; J trimming: 4 bases; junction bases outside the gene matches: 11. This CDR3 spans 17 amino acids. The CDR3 spells CASSPRGPPGQGYEQYF. The CDR3 DNA reads as TGTGCCAGCTCACCACGAGGACCGCCGGGACAGGGATACGAGCAGTACTTC.

The J gene is TRBJ2-5, the V gene TRBV5-1, with TRBD1 as a possible D gene (6 bases). CDR1 and CDR2 from the germline V gene are SGHRS and YFSETQ. This CDR3 is 14 amino acids long. V dropped 7 bases and J dropped 1 base, with 14 bases sitting between them. This CDR3 reads CASSRGEGQETQYF. CDR3 nucleotides: TGCGCCAGCTCCAGGGGAGAGGGCCAAGAGACCCAGTACTTC. The full variable domain, in which reference TRBV5-1 and TRBJ2-5 provide the parts outside the CDR3, is KAGVTQTPRYLIKTRGQQVTLSCSPISGHRSVSWYQQTPGQGLQFLFEYFSETQRNKGNFPGRFSGRQFSNSRSEMNVSTLELGDSALYLCASSRGEGQETQYFGPGTRLLVL.

The V and J genes are TRBV2 and TRBJ1-4, with 9 bases fitting TRBD1. Looked up from germline, CDR1 is SNHLY and CDR2 is FYNNEI. CDR3 size: 18 residues. The V and J ends lost 4 bases and 3 bases, in that order; junction bases with no gene match: 12. DNA for the CDR3: TGTGCCAGCAGTGTATGGGGACAGGGCCGCCGGGCTAATGAAAAACTGTTTTTT. Its protein product is CASSVWGQGRRANEKLFF.

The chain joins TRBV27 to TRBJ1-1; a possible D gene is TRBD1 (5 bases). The CDR3 loop spans 19 amino acids. V shed 6 bases and J shed 5 bases, with 31 bases lying between them. Looked up from germline, CDR1 is MNHEY and CDR2 is SMNVEV (reference sequence). The CDR3 loop reads CASRVRRRGEVGVGTEAFF. In nucleotides, the CDR3 is TGTGCCAGCAGGGTACGTCGCCGGGGGGAGGTGGGGGTAGGGACTGAAGCTTTCTTT.

The chain employs TRBV5-1 and TRBJ2-1; D call uncertain. Trimming removed 0 bases at V and 0 bases at J, with 13 bases between. Germline V gene lookup returns CDR1 SGHRS and CDR2 YFSETQ. CDR3 size: 17 residues. The CDR3 DNA reads as TGCGCCAGCAGCTTGGCCCCGGTCTCAAGCTCCTACAATGAGCAGTTCTTC. It specifies CASSLAPVSSSYNEQFF.

The V call is TRBV15, the J call TRBJ2-1; no definite D call. The CDR3 length is 14 residues. Germline loops: CDR1 LNHNV, CDR2 YYDKDF (reference sequence). Trimming removed 3 bases from V and 7 bases from J, with 13 bases in between. The DNA of the CDR3 is TGTGCCACCAGCAGTCCCCTTAGAGGAAATGAGCAGTTCTTC. It specifies CATSSPLRGNEQFF.

The rearrangement joins TRBV19 to TRBJ1-1; tentatively, D is TRBD1 (6 bases). Germline V CDR1 and CDR2: LNHDA, SQIVND (reference sequence). The V gene lost 5 bases and the J gene lost 6 bases, with 16 bases spanning the gap. This CDR3 is 14 amino acids long. CDR3 sequence reads: CASSSRPGGPEAFF. CDR3 sequence (DNA): TGTGCCAGTAGTTCCCGGCCGGGGGGGCCTGAAGCTTTCTTT.

This rearrangement joins TRBV6-6 to TRBJ2-3; 7 bases line up with TRBD1. Looked up from germline, CDR1 is MNHNY and CDR2 is SVGAGI (reference sequence). The CDR3 extends over 15 amino acids. V lost 5 bases to trimming and J lost 1 base; unmatched junction nucleotides: 6. This CDR3 is CASSTGAGGTDTQYF. CDR3 DNA: TGTGCCAGCAGTACAGGGGCAGGGGGCACAGATACGCAGTATTTT.

This chain uses TRBV10-1 with TRBJ2-5; D not resolved. This CDR3 is built from 14 residues. Germline assignment: CDR1 WNHNN and CDR2 SYGVQD (reference sequence). V gave up 1 base and J gave up 4 bases, with 10 bases separating them. As DNA, the CDR3 is TGCGCCAGCAGTGAGTTCGCACAGCCAGAGACCCAGTACTTC. This sequence encodes CASSEFAQPETQYF.

The chain uses TRBV29-1 and TRBJ2-7; 10 bases match TRBD2. Germline V lookup: CDR1 SQVTM, CDR2 ANQGSEA. The CDR3 is 14 residues long. V was clipped by 6 bases and J by 0 bases; unmatched bases: 5. The CDR3 protein is CSVTLAGRSYEQYF. CDR3 nucleotide sequence: TGCAGCGTAACACTAGCGGGACGCTCCTACGAGCAGTACTTC.